This TCR beta chain was sequenced during a study of blood T cell repertoires in COVID-19. CDR1 and CDR2 (germline): SGHNT, YENEEA. CDR3 size: 16 residues. V was clipped by 5 bases and J by 7 bases; unmatched bases: 10. Clones were sequenced by immunoSEQ multiplex PCR, and TCRdb holds only the in-frame ones, with some missing. The top ten clones hold 2.5% to 3% of a sample with 330,000 or so clones, roughly nine tenths of them seen once. This clonotype originated in a woman under 40 who had recovered from COVID-19. The source material was PBMCs or T cells enriched from blood (not recorded which). V usage is TRBV11-3 and J usage is TRBJ2-2, with 10 bases fitting TRBD2. The CDR3, as DNA: TGTGCCAGCAGCGACGGTCTAGCGGGAGTAGACGGGGAGCTGTTTTTT. Encoded protein: CASSDGLAGVDGELFF.